This T cell receptor beta chain was sequenced in a study of blood T cells in healthy people across ages (dated by TCRdb to about 2015). At the level of the whole study: In model experiments, template switching captured roughly one uniquely barcoded TCR beta cDNA molecule for every two T cells. To track age-related changes in TCR beta repertoire diversity, the study relied on deep sequencing normalized with unique cDNA molecular identifiers. The donors were divided into four age groups: young (average around 16 years), middle-aged (roughly 42), aged (approximately 62) and long-lived (about 79). Donors of different ages were randomly distributed across sequencing lanes to avoid experimental bias. For two donors (one aged 18 to 29 and one aged 80 or older), the study analyzed two additional independent replicas of 1 million unique cDNA reads from the same blood draw.

The donors were some 39 Caucasian individuals from Russia, aged roughly 6 to 90 years, who were systemically healthy. Each donor gave approximately 9.4 milliliters of peripheral blood, drawn into EDTA-treated Vacutainer tubes. Ficoll-Paque density-gradient centrifugation was used to isolate PBMCs, with at least 7 million per sample. Trizol reagent was used to extract total RNA from the PBMCs, yielding at least 6 micrograms per sample. For every donor, flow cytometry on a PBMC aliquot measured the percentage of naive CD45RAhigh/CD27high T cells. Broader findings and caveats from the paper: Compared with the aged group, more naive CD4+ T cells, fewer expanded clones and increased TCR diversity were shown by the long-lived group, suggesting age selection. Observed TCR beta diversity correlated strongly with the percentage of naive T cells measured by flow cytometry. Because donor CMV infection status was unknown, age-related changes in expanded clonotypes were potentially confounded. Total diversity estimates from one million sequenced T cells were considered lower bounds and underestimates. Observed TCR beta diversity per million T cells fell roughly linearly with age, and a significant reduction was already apparent by age approximately 41. Bulk unsorted PBMC profiling prevented conclusive comparison of naive and antigen-experienced compartments.

The germline V and J ends show losses of 7 bases and 7 bases respectively, and no gene match explains 6 bases of the junction. The germline V gene provides CDR1 MDHEN and CDR2 SYDVKM. Spanning cysteine to phenylalanine, the CDR3 consists of 13 amino acids. Only CDR3 DNA is held: 39 bases, read in frame from base 1. A note on this clonotype: Its binding antigen is unknown. Per-base quality was not reported, and no clone a single base away is much larger than it.

Library preparation employed 5' RACE. A second PCR of roughly 6 to 11 cycles was run with a J-beta primer mix and a sample-barcoded 5' primer. Each TCR beta cDNA molecule received a unique molecular identifier from a template-switch 5' adaptor carrying 12 random nucleotides. Each sample yielded at least 3 million CDR3-containing paired-end reads. First-strand cDNA was synthesized from all RNA with the Mint cDNA synthesis kit, primed by a TRBC-specific oligonucleotide. Following uracil-DNA glycosylase treatment, a first 18-cycle PCR with universal primers M1SS and BC2_uni_R was performed on all cDNA. The original methods were these. For normalization, 1 million high-quality reads were randomly selected from each sample, with every read carrying a distinct molecular identifier. Reads with shared molecular identifiers were discarded instead of being binned into consensus sequences. CDR3 identification, clonotype clustering and error correction used MiTCR with a Q25 quality threshold and the strictest error-elimination algorithm. A nonparametric unseen species model with Euler transformation was used to estimate lower-bound total TCR beta diversity. TCRdb cleaned the public reads at Q25 with fastp, built clones with MiXCR and kept in-frame beta chains. Entries that share a CDR3 protein sequence are merged under the most common genes and DNA. These V and J calls are TCRdb output, not the study's own analysis. The sample table lists around 1,900,000 distinct CDR3 sequences, approximately 39% of them with a count of one. About 23% of the sample goes to the ten largest clones.

The sequence derives from a human donor in good health. The sequencing sample was made of blood. This sequence uses TRBV28 and TRBJ2-1; 8 of the junction bases match TRBD2. The encoded CDR3 is CASKDGGANEQFF. The sequence in DNA is TGTGCCAGCAAAGACGGGGGGGCGAATGAGCAGTTCTTC.